This entry lists 22 T cell receptor beta chains sequenced from one sample in a study of OX40 agonist ivuxolimab in advanced cancers. The data were produced by immunoSEQ multiplex PCR, yet TCRdb's version contains in-frame clones alone and is incomplete. This sample has some 73,000 clones, with 70% to 90% found just once. The sample consisted of CD4+ or CD8+ T cells sorted from blood, taken in a trial of the OX40 agonist ivuxolimab. These receptors were collected from an adult with an advanced solid tumor such as melanoma, head and neck, liver or kidney cancer.

The chain has TRBV12-2 and TRBJ1-1. TRBV12-2 is recorded as a pseudogene. The length of the CDR3 is 10 residues. This chain's CDR3 is CASRGTEAFF. As DNA, the CDR3 is TGTGCAAGCCGAGGGACTGAAGCTTTCTTT.

This clone was recorded once. J is TRBJ2-7 and V is TRBV5-4, with D uncertain. Looked up from germline, CDR1 is SGHNT and CDR2 is YYREEE (reference sequence). CDR3 size: 13 residues. V lost 2 bases, J lost 1 base, and 7 bases lay in between. This CDR3 is CASSLTGSYEQYF. For the CDR3, the DNA is TGTGCCAGCAGCTTAACTGGATCCTACGAGCAGTACTTC.

This sequence joins TRBV28 and TRBJ2-7; D unresolved. The CDR3 covers 17 residues. Trimming took 6 bases from V and 7 from J, leaving 28 bases between them. The germline CDR1 and CDR2 sequences are MDHEN and SYDVKM. The CDR3 region is CASRLEISAGGLGEQYF. The CDR3 DNA reads TGTGCCAGCAGATTAGAAATCTCGGCAGGTGGATTGGGAGAGCAGTACTTC.

The CDR3 here is CASWGPGGTEAFF. The CDR3 nucleotides read TGTGCCAGCTGGGGACCCGGGGGCACTGAAGCTTTCTTT. The chain couples TRBV6-5 to TRBJ1-1; possibly TRBD1 for D (5 bases). Trimming shortened V by 8 bases and J by 4 bases, and 14 bases separated the two germline ends. Germline values: CDR1 MNHEY, CDR2 SVGAGI. The CDR3 sequence is 13 residues long.

The chain recombines TRBV20-1 with TRBJ2-7; TRBD1 agrees at 8 bases. The germline CDR1 and CDR2 sequences are DFQATT and SNEGSKA (reference sequence). This CDR3 has 11 residues. CDR3 nucleotide sequence: TGCAGCCCCTCAGGGGGCGACGAGCAGTACTTC. Translating gives CSPSGGDEQYF.

V usage is TRBV2 and J usage is TRBJ1-5; a possible D gene is TRBD1 (6 bases). The CDR3 runs to 14 residues. V dropped 6 bases and J dropped 3 bases, with 12 bases sitting between them. Germline V lookup: CDR1 SNHLY, CDR2 FYNNEI. In DNA, the CDR3 is TGTGCCAGCAGCCAGGGGTTAAACAATCAGCCCCAGCATTTT. Residues: CASSQGLNNQPQHF.

This clone was recorded once. The genes are TRBV6-1 and TRBJ2-2, with 8 positions matching TRBD1. This CDR3 is built from 15 residues. V lost 5 bases to trimming and J lost 6 bases; unmatched junction nucleotides: 8. Germline V CDR1 and CDR2: MNHNS, SASEGT. This CDR3 is CASSQPTGAAGELFF. In DNA form, the CDR3 reads TGTGCCAGCAGTCAACCGACAGGGGCAGCCGGGGAGCTGTTTTTT.

V and J are TRBV6-5 and TRBJ1-2; D is unclear. The CDR3 loop spans 12 amino acids. V was clipped by 2 bases and J by 8 bases, with 9 bases between them. Germline V lookup: CDR1 MNHEY, CDR2 SVGAGI. The chain's CDR3 is CASSYRGGGYTF. In DNA, the CDR3 is TGTGCCAGCAGTTACAGAGGAGGGGGCTACACCTTC.

CDR3 amino acids: CASTDPKGAWQDQPQHF. The CDR3 region has the DNA TGTGCCAGCACCGACCCGAAGGGGGCGTGGCAGGATCAGCCCCAGCATTTT. The chain is built from TRBV28 and TRBJ1-5, with 7 bases lining up with TRBD1. Per germline, CDR1 MDHEN and CDR2 SYDVKM. The length of the CDR3 is 17 residues. V lost 7 bases, J lost 5 bases, and 17 bases stayed unmatched.

The J gene is TRBJ1-5, the V gene TRBV19, with D hard to call. The CDR3 is 14 amino acids. V dropped 5 bases and J dropped 3 bases, with 11 bases sitting between them. Germline CDR1 is LNHDA and CDR2 is SQIVND (reference sequence). The CDR3 reads CASSDTLPNQPQHF. In DNA, the CDR3 is TGTGCCAGTAGTGACACCTTACCCAATCAGCCCCAGCATTTT.

The rearrangement links TRBV18 to TRBJ1-1; D is possibly TRBD1 (6 bases). CDR1 is KGHSH, CDR2 LQKENI, per germline. CDR3 size: 13 residues. The V end was cut by 3 bases, the J end by 10 bases, with 15 bases between. The CDR3 loop reads CASSPGQRGGAFF. As DNA, the CDR3 is TGTGCCAGCTCACCCGGACAACGAGGGGGAGCTTTCTTT.

This chain connects TRBV6-5 to TRBJ1-3; TRBD1 might be the D (6 bases). The CDR3 spans 15 residues. Per the germline V gene, CDR1 is MNHEY and CDR2 is SVGAGI. The V gene lost 5 bases and the J gene lost 0 bases, with 11 bases spanning the gap. The CDR3 DNA is TGTGCCAGCAGTCCCAGGGGAAGCTCTGGAAACACCATATATTTT. As protein: CASSPRGSSGNTIYF.

The rearrangement links TRBV6-1 to TRBJ1-5, with TRBD1 matching over 7 bases. V was clipped by 6 bases and J by 0 bases; unmatched bases: 5. CDR3 size: 15 residues. Germline V lookup: CDR1 MNHNS, CDR2 SASEGT. This CDR3 reads CASSRQGDSNQPQHF. DNA of the CDR3: TGTGCCAGCAGCCGACAGGGAGATAGCAATCAGCCCCAGCATTTT.

This clone showed up just once. The rearrangement links TRBV28 to TRBJ2-5, with TRBD1 as a possible D gene (5 bases). Germline-derived CDR1 and CDR2 are MDHEN and SYDVKM. Trimming removed 9 bases from V and 13 bases from J, with 21 bases in between. There are 12 residues in the CDR3. CDR3 nucleotide sequence: TGTGCCAGTCATGGCCAGGGCTACCGTACGTACTTC. This translates into CASHGQGYRTYF.

The chain carries TRBV19 and TRBJ1-1, with D unclear. Germline lookup yields CDR1 LNHDA and CDR2 SQIVND (reference sequence). With 4 bases removed from V and 2 bases from J, the gap between germline ends came to 8 bases. This CDR3 is built from 13 residues. Written as DNA, the CDR3 is TGTGCCAGTAGTACCTTCGACAACACTGAAGCTTTCTTT. Translating gives CASSTFDNTEAFF.

The chain has TRBV27 and TRBJ1-1; D is unresolved. The CDR3 is 13 amino acids. The germline V gene encodes CDR1 MNHEY and CDR2 SMNVEV (reference sequence). V shed 0 bases and J shed 6 bases, with 8 bases lying between them. The CDR3 DNA reads TGTGCCAGCAGTTTATCGACCGGCGCTGAAGCTTTCTTT. It encodes CASSLSTGAEAFF.

The chain combines TRBV19 with TRBJ2-5; 11 positions agree with TRBD2. The length of the CDR3 is 17 residues. Germline V gene data show CDR1 as LNHDA and CDR2 as SQIVND (reference sequence). J lost 3 bases, V lost 2 bases, and 8 bases had no gene match. The CDR3 coding sequence is TGTGCCAGTAGTATAAGGCCTAGCGGGAGGTTGAAAGAGACCCAGTACTTC. The encoded protein is CASSIRPSGRLKETQYF.

The chain couples TRBV2 to TRBJ1-4, with D possibly being TRBD1 (6 bases). The CDR3 totals 14 residues. Germline assignment: CDR1 SNHLY and CDR2 FYNNEI. The V gene lost 6 bases and the J gene lost 7 bases, with 15 bases spanning the gap. In DNA, the CDR3 is TGTGCCAGCAGGGAACAGGGCCCTGGTGAAAAACTGTTTTTT. Translating gives CASREQGPGEKLFF.

The chain uses TRBV7-2 and TRBJ1-3; possible D gene TRBD1, 5 bases. Germline CDR1 SGHTA, CDR2 FQGNSA. This CDR3 contains 13 residues. The V and J ends lost 5 bases and 3 bases respectively, with 8 bases between them. CDR3 region: CASSPQGGNTIYF. The CDR3 DNA is TGTGCCAGCAGCCCTCAGGGTGGAAACACCATATATTTT.

The rearrangement joins TRBV5-6 to TRBJ1-2; TRBD1 agrees at 7 bases. Germline CDR1 is SGHDT and CDR2 is YYEEEE. Trimming took 4 bases from V and 2 from J; bases not matched to a gene: 8. The CDR3 extends over 15 amino acids. Written as DNA, the CDR3 is TGTGCCAGCAGCGATTACAGGGGACAAAACTATGGCTACACCTTC. Protein product: CASSDYRGQNYGYTF.

The rearrangement joins TRBV19 to TRBJ2-7; TRBD2 matches 11 bases. This CDR3 is 16 amino acids long. Unmatched junction bases numbered 8, after V lost 2 bases and J lost 5 bases. Germline loops: CDR1 LNHDA, CDR2 SQIVND (reference sequence). This chain's CDR3 is CASSISVLAGGNEQYF. CDR3 bases: TGTGCCAGTAGTATATCGGTCCTAGCGGGAGGAAACGAGCAGTACTTC.

This chain joins TRBV7-9 and TRBJ1-3, with 7 bases that match TRBD1. The trim removed 5 bases at V and 4 bases at J, leaving 5 bases unmatched. Germline lookup yields CDR1 SEHNR and CDR2 FQNEAQ (reference sequence). This CDR3 comprises 14 residues. CDR3 nucleotide sequence: TGTGCCAGCAGCCGCCGGGACAGCGGAAACACCATATATTTT. The encoded protein is CASSRRDSGNTIYF.